Below, 18 T cell receptor beta chains from the same sample are listed, as sequenced in a study of technical replicates of blood from several donors. Generated by immunoSEQ multiplex PCR, the TCRdb table keeps only in-frame clones and is missing some. The sample records just under 85,000 clones, around nine tenths being singletons. The sequenced sample was T cells isolated from PBMCs. These receptors were collected from a human donor in good health.

The V call is TRBV7-9, the J call TRBJ1-4; no definite D call. The germline V gene has CDR1 SEHNR and CDR2 FQNEAQ (reference sequence). This CDR3 contains 19 residues. V shed 4 bases and J shed 0 bases, with 21 bases lying between them. The CDR3 sequence: CASSSEDTYRDSTNEKLFF. The CDR3 DNA reads as TGTGCCAGCAGCTCCGAGGATACCTACCGCGATTCAACTAATGAAAAACTGTTTTTT.

The V and J genes are TRBV19 and TRBJ2-7; no definite D call. Germline V gene data show CDR1 as LNHDA and CDR2 as SQIVND (reference sequence). The CDR3 is 10 residues long. The V gene lost 11 bases and the J gene lost 4 bases, with 9 bases spanning the gap. CDR3 sequence: CASGAYEQYF. In DNA form, the CDR3 reads TGTGCCTCCGGAGCGTACGAGCAGTACTTC.

This clone was seen a single time. This sequence joins TRBV6-6 and TRBJ2-1, with a weak D call TRBD2 (5 bases). Per germline, CDR1 MNHNY and CDR2 SVGAGI (reference sequence). The CDR3 totals 15 residues. V lost 5 bases and J 8 bases, leaving 19 bases between the germline ends. The CDR3 DNA follows: TGTGCCAGCAGTGGCGTTCTAGAGGGTAGCGATGAGCAGTTCTTC. Its translation is CASSGVLEGSDEQFF.

The rearrangement links TRBV5-1 to TRBJ2-7; 12 bases match TRBD1. With V trimmed by 2 bases and J by 5 bases, 2 bases remained unmatched. Germline assignment: CDR1 SGHRS and CDR2 YFSETQ. The CDR3 contains 14 residues. The CDR3 spells CASSFGTGGHEQYF. The CDR3 coding sequence is TGCGCCAGCAGCTTCGGGACAGGGGGCCACGAGCAGTACTTC.

The chain combines TRBV25-1 with TRBJ2-1; 8 nucleotides match TRBD1. The V and J ends lost 3 bases and 7 bases, in that order; junction bases with no gene match: 17. The CDR3 runs to 18 residues. Germline values: CDR1 MGHDK, CDR2 SYGVNS. Written as DNA, the CDR3 is TGTGCCAGCAGTGAGCTTTCTGCGCGGACAGGGCATCGAAATGAGCAGTTCTTC. Its protein product is CASSELSARTGHRNEQFF.

This clone was seen a single time. The gene calls are TRBV11-1 and TRBJ1-6; D is ambiguous. V was pared by 5 bases and J by 0 bases, with 11 bases between. Germline V lookup: CDR1 SGHAT, CDR2 FQDESV (reference sequence). This CDR3 has 16 residues. CDR3 in amino acids: CASSPTSSSYNSPLHF. The CDR3 bases are TGTGCCAGCAGCCCGACATCGAGCTCCTATAATTCACCCCTCCACTTT.

This chain joins TRBV4-1 and TRBJ1-5; TRBD1 agrees at 8 bases. The germline CDR1 and CDR2 sequences are MGHRA and YSYEKL. With 4 bases clipped from V and 7 bases from J, the junction kept 12 bases outside the gene matches. The CDR3 is made up of 16 amino acids. This CDR3 reads CASSPDHRTGSQPQHF. The CDR3 DNA reads TGCGCCAGCAGCCCCGACCATCGGACAGGGTCCCAGCCCCAGCATTTT.

This chain connects TRBV7-9 to TRBJ1-1, with 10 bases matching TRBD1. Germline loops: CDR1 SEHNR, CDR2 FQNEAQ (reference sequence). CDR3 size: 18 residues. V lost 5 bases and J lost 5; bases outside the gene matches: 17. CDR3 DNA: TGTGCCAGCAGCAATTCCCTTCGGGACAGGGGACGAAAAACTGAAGCTTTCTTT. This codes for CASSNSLRDRGRKTEAFF.

The chain joins TRBV2 to TRBJ2-3; 14 bases match TRBD2. Germline V gives CDR1 SNHLY, CDR2 FYNNEI. The CDR3 runs 17 residues. The trim removed 6 bases at V and 3 bases at J, leaving 8 bases unmatched. CDR3 DNA sequence: TGTGCCAGCAGCGCGACTAGCGGGGGGGTCAGGACAGATACGCAGTATTTT. Translated: CASSATSGGVRTDTQYF.

This sequence joins TRBV28 and TRBJ2-7; possible D gene TRBD2, 5 bases. CDR1 and CDR2 from the germline V gene are MDHEN and SYDVKM. The V end lost 5 bases, the J end lost 3 bases, and 8 bases lay between the germline ends. The CDR3 spans 12 residues. DNA for the CDR3: TGTGCCAGCAGTGTCGAGGGCTACGAGCAGTACTTC. It codes for CASSVEGYEQYF.

The gene calls are TRBV20-1 and TRBJ1-2, with D uncertain. Germline V gives CDR1 DFQATT, CDR2 SNEGSKA (reference sequence). V lost 4 bases and J 5 bases, leaving 5 bases between the germline ends. There are 10 residues in the CDR3. CDR3 DNA sequence: TGCAGTGCTATTAGATATGGCTACACCTTC. Translated: CSAIRYGYTF.

The chain recombines TRBV5-4 with TRBJ1-1, with D hard to call. The CDR3 has 13 amino acids. Per germline, CDR1 SGHNT and CDR2 YYREEE (reference sequence). The V and J ends lost 2 bases and 1 base respectively, with 6 bases between them. The CDR3 spells CASSFAGNTEAFF. Here the CDR3 DNA reads TGTGCCAGCAGCTTCGCAGGGAACACTGAAGCTTTCTTT.

This chain connects TRBV9 to TRBJ1-6, with 7 bases identical to TRBD1. Losses at the gene ends were 4 bases for V and 7 bases for J; bases not matched to a gene: 8. From germline, CDR1 is SGDLS and CDR2 YYNGEE. This CDR3 spans 15 amino acids. The CDR3 nucleotides are TGTGCCAGCAGCCCCTCAGGGGGGACCAATTCACCCCTCCACTTT. It is translated as CASSPSGGTNSPLHF.

Only one count was recorded for this clone. This chain links TRBV4-1 with TRBJ2-3; the D is unclear. The CDR3 contains 13 residues. CDR1 is MGHRA and CDR2 is YSYEKL in the germline V gene. The germline V and J ends were trimmed by 1 base and 3 bases, with 5 bases remaining between them. The chain's CDR3 is CASSQVGTDTQYF. As DNA, the CDR3 is TGCGCCAGCAGCCAAGTCGGTACAGATACGCAGTATTTT.

The V and J genes are TRBV2 and TRBJ1-1; 9 bases match TRBD1. V was clipped by 8 bases and J by 4 bases; unmatched bases: 8. The germline CDR1 and CDR2 sequences are SNHLY and FYNNEI. The CDR3 covers 14 residues. The CDR3 DNA follows: TGTGCCAGCGGCCAGGACAGGGGATTCACTGAAGCTTTCTTT. Translation gives CASGQDRGFTEAFF.

The J gene is TRBJ2-1, the V gene TRBV2, with TRBD1 identical over 9 bases. The CDR3 covers 14 residues. J gave up 3 bases and V 8 bases, and 5 bases lay outside the gene matches. Germline V gene lookup returns CDR1 SNHLY and CDR2 FYNNEI. The CDR3 DNA follows: TGTGCCAGCTTACAGGGGGCAGTCTACAATGAGCAGTTCTTC. It yields the protein CASLQGAVYNEQFF.

The chain has TRBV2 and TRBJ2-6, with 7 bases matching TRBD1. From germline, CDR1 is SNHLY and CDR2 FYNNEI. The ends lost 6 bases at V and 4 bases at J; junction bases unmatched: 6. The CDR3 has 15 amino acids. Written as DNA, the CDR3 is TGTGCCAGCAGCCTTGACAGGGCCGGGGCCAACGTCCTGACTTTC. Translation: CASSLDRAGANVLTF.

The gene calls are TRBV20-1 and TRBJ2-7; D is unclear. Trimming removed 6 bases at V and 4 bases at J, with 4 bases between. CDR1 is DFQATT, CDR2 SNEGSKA, per germline (reference sequence). The length of the CDR3 is 9 residues. The CDR3 is CSAQYEQYF. CDR3 nucleotide sequence: TGCAGTGCGCAGTACGAGCAGTACTTC.